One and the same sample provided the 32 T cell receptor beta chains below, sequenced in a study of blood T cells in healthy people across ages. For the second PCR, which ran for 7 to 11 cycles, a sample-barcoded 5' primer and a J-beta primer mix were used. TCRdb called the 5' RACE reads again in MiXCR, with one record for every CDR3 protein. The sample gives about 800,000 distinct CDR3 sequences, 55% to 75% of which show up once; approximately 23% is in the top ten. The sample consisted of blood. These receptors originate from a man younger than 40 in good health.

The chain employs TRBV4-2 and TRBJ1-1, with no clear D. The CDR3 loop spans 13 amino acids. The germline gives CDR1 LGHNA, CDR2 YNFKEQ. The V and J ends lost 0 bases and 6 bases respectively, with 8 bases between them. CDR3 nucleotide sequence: TGTGCCAGCAGCCAAGATTTCCAGGCTGAAGCTTTCTTT. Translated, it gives CASSQDFQAEAFF.

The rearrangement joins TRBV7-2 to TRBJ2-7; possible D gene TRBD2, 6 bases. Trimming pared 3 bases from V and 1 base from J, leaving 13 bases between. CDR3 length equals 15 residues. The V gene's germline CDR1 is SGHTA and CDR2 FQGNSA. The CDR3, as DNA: TGTGCCAGCAGCTTGAACCGGGACTGGTCCTACGAGCAGTACTTC. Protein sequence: CASSLNRDWSYEQYF.

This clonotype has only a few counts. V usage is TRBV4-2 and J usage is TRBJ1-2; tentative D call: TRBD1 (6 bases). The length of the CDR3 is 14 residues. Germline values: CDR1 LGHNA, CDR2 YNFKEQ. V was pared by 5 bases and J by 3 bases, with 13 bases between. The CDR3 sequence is CASSREGVHYGYTF. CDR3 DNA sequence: TGTGCCAGCAGCAGGGAGGGGGTTCACTATGGCTACACCTTC.

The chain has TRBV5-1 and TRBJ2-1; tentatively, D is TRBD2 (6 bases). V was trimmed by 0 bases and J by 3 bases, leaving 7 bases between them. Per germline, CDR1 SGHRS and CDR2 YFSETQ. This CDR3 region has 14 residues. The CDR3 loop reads CASSLDGGYNEQFF. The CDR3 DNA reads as TGCGCCAGCAGCTTGGACGGGGGCTACAATGAGCAGTTCTTC.

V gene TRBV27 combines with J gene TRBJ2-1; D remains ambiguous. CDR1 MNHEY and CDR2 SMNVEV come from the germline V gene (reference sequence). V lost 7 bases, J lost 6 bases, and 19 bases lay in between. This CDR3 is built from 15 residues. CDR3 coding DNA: TGTGCCAGCACCCCTGTAGGCGGAGCCTGCAATGAGCAGTTCTTC. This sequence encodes CASTPVGGACNEQFF.

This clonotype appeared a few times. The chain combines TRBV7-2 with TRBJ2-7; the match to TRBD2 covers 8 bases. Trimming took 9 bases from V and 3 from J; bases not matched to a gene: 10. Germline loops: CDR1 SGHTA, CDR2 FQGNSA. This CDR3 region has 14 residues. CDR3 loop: CASRRTGLDYEQYF. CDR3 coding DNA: TGTGCCAGTCGGAGAACGGGACTAGACTACGAGCAGTACTTC. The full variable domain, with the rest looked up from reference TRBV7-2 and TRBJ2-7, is GAGVSQSPSNKVTEKGKDVELRCDPISGHTALYWYRQSLGQGLEFLIYFQGNSAPDKSGLPSDRFSAERTGGSVSTLTIQRTQQEDSAVYLCASRRTGLDYEQYFGPGTRLTVT.

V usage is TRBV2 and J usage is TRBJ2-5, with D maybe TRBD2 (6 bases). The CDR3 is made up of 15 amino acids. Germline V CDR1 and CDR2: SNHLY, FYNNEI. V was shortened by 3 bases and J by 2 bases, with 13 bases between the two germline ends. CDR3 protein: CASSEEGLRQETQYF. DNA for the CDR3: TGTGCCAGCAGTGAGGAGGGGCTTAGACAAGAGACCCAGTACTTC.

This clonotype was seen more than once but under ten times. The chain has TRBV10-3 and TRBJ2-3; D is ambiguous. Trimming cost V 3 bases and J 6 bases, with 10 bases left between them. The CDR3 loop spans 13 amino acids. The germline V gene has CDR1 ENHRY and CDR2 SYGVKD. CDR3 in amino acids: CAISDSIWDTQYF. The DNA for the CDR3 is TGTGCCATCAGTGACAGCATTTGGGATACGCAGTATTTT.

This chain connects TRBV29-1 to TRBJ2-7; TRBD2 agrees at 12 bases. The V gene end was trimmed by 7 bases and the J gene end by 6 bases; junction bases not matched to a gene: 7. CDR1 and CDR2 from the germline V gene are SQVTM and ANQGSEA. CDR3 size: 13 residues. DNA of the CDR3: TGCAGCGCCGGGACTAGCGGGTTCAGCGAGCAGTACTTC. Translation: CSAGTSGFSEQYF.

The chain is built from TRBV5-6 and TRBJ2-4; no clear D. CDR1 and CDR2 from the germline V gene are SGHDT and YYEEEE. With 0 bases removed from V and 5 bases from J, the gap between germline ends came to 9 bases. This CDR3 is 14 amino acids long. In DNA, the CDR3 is TGTGCCAGCAGCTTGGGAGGTAGTCAAAACATTCAGTACTTC. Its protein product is CASSLGGSQNIQYF.

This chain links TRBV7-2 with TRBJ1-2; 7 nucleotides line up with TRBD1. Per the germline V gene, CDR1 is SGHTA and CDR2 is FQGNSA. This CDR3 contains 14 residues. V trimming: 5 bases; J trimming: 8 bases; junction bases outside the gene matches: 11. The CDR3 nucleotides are TGTGCCAGCAGCGAAAGCTCAGGGGGTCGAGGCTACACCTTC. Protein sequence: CASSESSGGRGYTF. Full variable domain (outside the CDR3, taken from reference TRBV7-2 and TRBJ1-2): GAGVSQSPSNKVTEKGKDVELRCDPISGHTALYWYRQSLGQGLEFLIYFQGNSAPDKSGLPSDRFSAERTGGSVSTLTIQRTQQEDSAVYLCASSESSGGRGYTFGSGTRLTVV.

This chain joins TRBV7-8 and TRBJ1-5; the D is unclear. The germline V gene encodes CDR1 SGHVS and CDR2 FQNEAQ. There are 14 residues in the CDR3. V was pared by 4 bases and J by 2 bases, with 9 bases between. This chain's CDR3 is CASSSRSGNQPQHF. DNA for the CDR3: TGTGCCAGCAGCTCACGGTCCGGCAATCAGCCCCAGCATTTT.

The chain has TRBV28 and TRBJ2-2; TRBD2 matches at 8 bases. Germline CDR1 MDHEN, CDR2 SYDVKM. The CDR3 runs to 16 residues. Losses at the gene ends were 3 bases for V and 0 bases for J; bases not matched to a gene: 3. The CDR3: CASSLTSDSNTGELFF. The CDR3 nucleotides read TGTGCCAGCAGTTTGACTAGCGATTCGAACACCGGGGAGCTGTTTTTT.

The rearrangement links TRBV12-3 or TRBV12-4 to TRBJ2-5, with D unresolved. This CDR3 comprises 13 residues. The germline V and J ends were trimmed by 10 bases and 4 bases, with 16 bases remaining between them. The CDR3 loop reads CATTLGSGETQYF. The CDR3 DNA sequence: TGTGCCACCACTCTAGGGTCGGGAGAGACCCAGTACTTC.

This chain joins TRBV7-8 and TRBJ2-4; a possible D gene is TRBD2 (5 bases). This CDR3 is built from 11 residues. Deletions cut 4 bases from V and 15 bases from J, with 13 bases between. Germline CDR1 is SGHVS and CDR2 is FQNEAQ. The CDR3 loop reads CASSSLAERYF. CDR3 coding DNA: TGTGCCAGCAGCTCCCTAGCCGAGCGGTACTTC. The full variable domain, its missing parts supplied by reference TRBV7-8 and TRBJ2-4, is GAGVSQSPRYKVAKRGQDVALRCDPISGHVSLFWYQQALGQGPEFLTYFQNEAQLDKSGLPSDRFFAERPEGSVSTLKIQRTQQEDSAVYLCASSSLAERYFGAGTRLSVL.

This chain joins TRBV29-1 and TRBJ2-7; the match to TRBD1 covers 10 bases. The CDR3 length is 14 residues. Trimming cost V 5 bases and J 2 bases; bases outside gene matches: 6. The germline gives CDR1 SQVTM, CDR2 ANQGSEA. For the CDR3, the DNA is TGCAGCGTTAAACTGGGACAGGGGACCTACGAGCAGTACTTC. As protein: CSVKLGQGTYEQYF.

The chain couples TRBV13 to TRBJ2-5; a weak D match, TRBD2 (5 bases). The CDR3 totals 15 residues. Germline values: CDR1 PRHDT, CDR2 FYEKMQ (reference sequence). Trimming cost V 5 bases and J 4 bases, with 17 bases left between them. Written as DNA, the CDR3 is TGTGCCAGCAGCCGACCCTCCCGCGGGCCAGAGACCCAGTACTTC. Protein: CASSRPSRGPETQYF.

CDR3 residues: CAISDTGGSYEQYF. CDR3 nucleotides: TGTGCCATCAGTGACACAGGGGGCTCCTACGAGCAGTACTTC. The chain uses TRBV10-3 and TRBJ2-7; 8 positions match TRBD1. Germline values: CDR1 ENHRY, CDR2 SYGVKD. V shed 3 bases, J shed 0 bases, and the junction held 1 base outside the gene matches. This CDR3 spans 14 amino acids.

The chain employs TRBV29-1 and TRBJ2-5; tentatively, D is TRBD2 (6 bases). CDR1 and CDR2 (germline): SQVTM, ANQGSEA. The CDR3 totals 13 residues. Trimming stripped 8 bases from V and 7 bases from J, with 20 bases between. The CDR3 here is CSLLDGGVGTQYF. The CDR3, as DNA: TGCAGCCTCCTCGACGGAGGGGTTGGGACCCAGTACTTC.

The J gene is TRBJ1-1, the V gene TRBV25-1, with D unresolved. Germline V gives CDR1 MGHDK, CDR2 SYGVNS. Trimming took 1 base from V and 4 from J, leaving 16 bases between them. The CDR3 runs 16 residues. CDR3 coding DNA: TGTGCCAGCAGTGAATCGGCGGGCGACTTTGGCACTGAAGCTTTCTTT. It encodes CASSESAGDFGTEAFF.

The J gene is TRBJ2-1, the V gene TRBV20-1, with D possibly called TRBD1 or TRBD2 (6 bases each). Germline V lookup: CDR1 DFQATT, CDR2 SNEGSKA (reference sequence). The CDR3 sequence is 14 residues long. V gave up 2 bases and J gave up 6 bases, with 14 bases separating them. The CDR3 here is CSARRGGLGNEQFF. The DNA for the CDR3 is TGCAGTGCTAGAAGAGGGGGGCTGGGCAATGAGCAGTTCTTC.

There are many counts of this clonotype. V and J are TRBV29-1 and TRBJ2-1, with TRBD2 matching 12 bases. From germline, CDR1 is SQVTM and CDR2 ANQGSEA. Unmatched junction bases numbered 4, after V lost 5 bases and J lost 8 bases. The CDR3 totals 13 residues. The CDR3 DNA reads TGCAGCGTTAGGTCTAGCGGGAGGGATGAGCAGTTCTTC. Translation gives CSVRSSGRDEQFF.

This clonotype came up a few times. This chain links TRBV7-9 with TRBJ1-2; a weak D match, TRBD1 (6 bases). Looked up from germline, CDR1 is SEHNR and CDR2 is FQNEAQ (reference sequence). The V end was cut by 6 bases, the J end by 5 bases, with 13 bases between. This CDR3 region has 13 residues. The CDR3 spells CASSPTGWYGYTF. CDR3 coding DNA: TGTGCCAGCAGTCCCACAGGGTGGTATGGCTACACCTTC.

CDR3 sequence reads: CSASTGGLYNEQFF. CDR3 nucleotide sequence: TGCAGCGCAAGCACAGGGGGCCTCTACAATGAGCAGTTCTTC. The chain uses TRBV29-1 and TRBJ2-1; 9 bases fit TRBD1. Germline CDR1 and CDR2: SQVTM and ANQGSEA. This CDR3 comprises 14 residues. V gave up 7 bases and J gave up 3 bases; unmatched junction bases: 7.

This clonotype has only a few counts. CDR3 bases: TGTGCCAGCAGCCCCGGACTAAACTTACGGGGTGAGCAGTTCTTC. Amino acid sequence: CASSPGLNLRGEQFF. The chain employs TRBV7-2 and TRBJ2-1; tentatively, D is TRBD2 (6 bases). With 5 bases removed from V and 9 bases from J, the gap between germline ends came to 20 bases. This CDR3 has 15 residues. Germline loops: CDR1 SGHTA, CDR2 FQGNSA.

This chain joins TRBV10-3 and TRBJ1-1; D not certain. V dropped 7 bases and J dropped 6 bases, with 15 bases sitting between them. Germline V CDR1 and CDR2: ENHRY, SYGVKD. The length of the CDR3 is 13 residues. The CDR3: CAIIPHPGAEAFF. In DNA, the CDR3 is TGTGCCATCATCCCCCATCCAGGCGCTGAAGCTTTCTTT.

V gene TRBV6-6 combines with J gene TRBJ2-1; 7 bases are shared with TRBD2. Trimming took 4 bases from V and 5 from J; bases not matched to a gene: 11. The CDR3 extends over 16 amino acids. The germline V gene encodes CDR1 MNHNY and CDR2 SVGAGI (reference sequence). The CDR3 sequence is CASSSREGPTHNEQFF. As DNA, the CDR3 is TGTGCCAGCAGTTCCAGGGAGGGCCCAACCCACAATGAGCAGTTCTTC.

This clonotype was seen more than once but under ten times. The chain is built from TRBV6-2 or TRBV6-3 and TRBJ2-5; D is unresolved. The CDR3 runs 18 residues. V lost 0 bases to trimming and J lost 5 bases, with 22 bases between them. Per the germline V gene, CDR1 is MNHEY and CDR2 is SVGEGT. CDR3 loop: CASSYSMASLYLVETQYF. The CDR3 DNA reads TGTGCCAGCAGTTACTCGATGGCTTCTCTATACCTAGTGGAGACCCAGTACTTC.

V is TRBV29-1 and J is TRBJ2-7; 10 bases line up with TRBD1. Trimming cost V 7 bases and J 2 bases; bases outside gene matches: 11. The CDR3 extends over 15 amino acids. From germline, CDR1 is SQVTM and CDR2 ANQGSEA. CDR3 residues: CSARKRDRGTYEQYF. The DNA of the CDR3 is TGCAGCGCCCGGAAAAGGGACAGGGGAACCTACGAGCAGTACTTC.

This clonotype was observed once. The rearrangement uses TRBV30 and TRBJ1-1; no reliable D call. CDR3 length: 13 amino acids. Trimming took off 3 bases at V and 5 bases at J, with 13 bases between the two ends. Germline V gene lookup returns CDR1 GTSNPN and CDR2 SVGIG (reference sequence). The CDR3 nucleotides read TGTGCCTGGAGGAGGGAGGCGAGGACTGAAGCTTTCTTT. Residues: CAWRREARTEAFF.

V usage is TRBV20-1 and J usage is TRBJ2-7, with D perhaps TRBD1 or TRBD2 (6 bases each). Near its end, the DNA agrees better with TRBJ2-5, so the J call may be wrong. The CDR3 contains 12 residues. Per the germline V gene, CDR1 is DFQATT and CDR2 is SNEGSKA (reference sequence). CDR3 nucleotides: TGCAGTGCTGAGGGGGGACGGGAGACCCAGTACTTC. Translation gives CSAEGGRETQYF.

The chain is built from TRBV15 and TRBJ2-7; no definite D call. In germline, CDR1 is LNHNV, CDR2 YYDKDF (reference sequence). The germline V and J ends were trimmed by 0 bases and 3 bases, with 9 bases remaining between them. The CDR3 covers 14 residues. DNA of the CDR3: TGTGCCACCAGCAGAGAACTTTTGGTCTACGAGCAGTACTTC. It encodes CATSRELLVYEQYF.